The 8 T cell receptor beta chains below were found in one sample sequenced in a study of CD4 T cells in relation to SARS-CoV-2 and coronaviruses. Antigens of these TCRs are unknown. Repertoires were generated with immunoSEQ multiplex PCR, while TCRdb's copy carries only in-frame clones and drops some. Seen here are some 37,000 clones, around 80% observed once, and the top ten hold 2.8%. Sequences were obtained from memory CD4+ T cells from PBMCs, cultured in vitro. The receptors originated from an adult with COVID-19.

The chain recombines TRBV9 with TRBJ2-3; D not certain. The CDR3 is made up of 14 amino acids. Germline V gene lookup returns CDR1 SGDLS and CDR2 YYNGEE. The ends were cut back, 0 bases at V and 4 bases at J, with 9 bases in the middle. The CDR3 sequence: CASSVARSSDTQYF. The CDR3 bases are TGTGCCAGCAGCGTAGCCCGTAGCTCAGATACGCAGTATTTT.

In DNA, the CDR3 is TGTGCCAGCACACCGGGTCTATTAGAGACCCAGTACTTC. Its protein product is CASTPGLLETQYF. The chain recombines TRBV2 with TRBJ2-5; D gene uncertain. The V end was cut by 7 bases, the J end by 4 bases, with 13 bases between. Germline CDR1 and CDR2: SNHLY and FYNNEI. The CDR3 has 13 amino acids.

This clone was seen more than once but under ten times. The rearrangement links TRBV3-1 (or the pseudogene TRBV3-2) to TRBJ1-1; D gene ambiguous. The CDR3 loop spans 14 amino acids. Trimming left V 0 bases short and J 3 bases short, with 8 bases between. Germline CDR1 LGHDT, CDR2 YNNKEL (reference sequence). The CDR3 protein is CASSQEQLDTEAFF. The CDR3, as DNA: TGTGCCAGCAGCCAAGAACAGCTGGACACTGAAGCTTTCTTT.

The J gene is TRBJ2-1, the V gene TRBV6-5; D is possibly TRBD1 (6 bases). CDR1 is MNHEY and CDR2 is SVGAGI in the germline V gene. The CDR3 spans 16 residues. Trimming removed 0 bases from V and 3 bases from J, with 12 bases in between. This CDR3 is CASSYSGGRVYNEQFF. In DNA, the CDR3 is TGTGCCAGCAGTTACTCAGGGGGAAGAGTCTACAATGAGCAGTTCTTC.

The CDR3 region has the DNA TGCGCCAGCAGCAACTCCGGGACAGGGGGCGTCACAGATACGCAGTATTTT. Its translation: CASSNSGTGGVTDTQYF. The chain employs TRBV5-1 and TRBJ2-3, with TRBD1 matching 12 bases. The CDR3 has 17 residues. CDR1 is SGHRS and CDR2 is YFSETQ in the germline V gene. V trimming: 4 bases; J trimming: 2 bases; junction bases outside the gene matches: 8. Full variable domain (missing parts from reference TRBV5-1 and TRBJ2-3): KAGVTQTPRYLIKTRGQQVTLSCSPISGHRSVSWYQQTPGQGLQFLFEYFSETQRNKGNFPGRFSGRQFSNSRSEMNVSTLELGDSALYLCASSNSGTGGVTDTQYFGPGTRLTVL.

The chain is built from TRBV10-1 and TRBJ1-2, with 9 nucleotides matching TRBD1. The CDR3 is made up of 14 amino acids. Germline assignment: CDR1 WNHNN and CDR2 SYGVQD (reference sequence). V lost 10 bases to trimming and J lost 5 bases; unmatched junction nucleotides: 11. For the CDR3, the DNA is TGCGCCACCCCTCTCGACGACAGGGGGTATGGCTACACCTTC. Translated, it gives CATPLDDRGYGYTF.

The CDR3 coding sequence is TGTGCCAGCAGCCTAGACAGCATACAGCCCCAGCATTTT. This translates into CASSLDSIQPQHF. This chain uses TRBV2 with TRBJ1-5; tentatively, D is TRBD1 (5 bases). Trimming took off 6 bases at V and 7 bases at J, with 13 bases between the two ends. The CDR3 covers 13 residues. Germline CDR1 is SNHLY and CDR2 is FYNNEI.

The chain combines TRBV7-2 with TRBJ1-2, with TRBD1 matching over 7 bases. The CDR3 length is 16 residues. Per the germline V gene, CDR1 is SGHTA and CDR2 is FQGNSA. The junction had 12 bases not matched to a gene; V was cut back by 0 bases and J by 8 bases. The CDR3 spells CASSLAQSYNRGGYTF. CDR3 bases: TGTGCCAGCAGCTTAGCGCAATCATATAACAGGGGCGGCTACACCTTC.